The 30 T cell receptor beta chains below all came from one sample that was sequenced in a study of CD8 T cells in ankylosing spondylitis. TCRdb itself ran the 5' RACE reads through MiXCR, one entry per CDR3 protein. This sample has about 250,000 distinct CDR3 sequences, with under 35% found just once. The sample was blood, either unsorted or a sorted T cell fraction (not recorded which). The receptors come from a male donor with ankylosing spondylitis or in good health (not recorded which).

CDR3 residues: CSAELAGATNTGELFF. DNA for the CDR3: TGCAGTGCTGAGCTAGCGGGGGCGACGAACACCGGGGAGCTGTTTTTT. This chain uses TRBV20-1 with TRBJ2-2; 10 bases are shared with TRBD2. Germline assignment: CDR1 DFQATT and CDR2 SNEGSKA (reference sequence). The V segment lost 5 bases and the J segment 0 bases; nucleotides outside the gene matches: 6. The CDR3 contains 16 residues.

This clonotype appeared a few times. The V and J genes are TRBV25-1 and TRBJ2-3; no clear D gene. The CDR3 has 12 residues. Per the germline V gene, CDR1 is MGHDK and CDR2 is SYGVNS. V lost 1 base and J lost 5, with 4 bases in between. The CDR3 here is CASSESLDTQYF. The CDR3 bases are TGTGCCAGCAGTGAATCCCTAGATACGCAGTATTTT.

The V gene is TRBV29-1, the J gene TRBJ2-3; 10 bases line up with TRBD1. The germline V gene encodes CDR1 SQVTM and CDR2 ANQGSEA. Trimming at V came to 5 bases and at J to 4 bases, leaving 3 bases not matched to a gene. The CDR3 has 13 amino acids. The CDR3 region is CSVRTGGADTQYF. In DNA form, the CDR3 reads TGCAGCGTTCGGACAGGGGGGGCAGATACGCAGTATTTT.

The chain has TRBV12-3 or TRBV12-4 and TRBJ2-5; a possible D gene is TRBD1 (5 bases). CDR3 size: 12 residues. V dropped 6 bases and J dropped 5 bases, with 10 bases sitting between them. The CDR3 reads CASRPAGETQYF. DNA of the CDR3: TGTGCCAGCAGACCGGCAGGGGAGACCCAGTACTTC.

The chain couples TRBV5-1 to TRBJ2-3, with D perhaps matching TRBD1 (5 bases). V dropped 0 bases and J dropped 2 bases, with 13 bases sitting between them. Germline CDR1 SGHRS, CDR2 YFSETQ. The CDR3 runs 16 residues. The DNA of the CDR3 is TGCGCCAGCAGCTTGGGCCAGGGATTCTCCACAGATACGCAGTATTTT. Its translation: CASSLGQGFSTDTQYF.

The chain links TRBV7-2 to TRBJ1-2; the D is unclear. Between the trimmed V and J ends, which lost 5 bases and 4 bases, there was a span of 17 bases. The CDR3 extends over 15 amino acids. From germline, CDR1 is SGHTA and CDR2 FQGNSA. CDR3 region: CASSHPSSRGYGYTF. The DNA of the CDR3 is TGTGCCAGCAGCCATCCGTCAAGCCGAGGCTATGGCTACACCTTC.

This clonotype was counted a few times. The genes are TRBV5-5 and TRBJ2-7; D possibly corresponds to TRBD2 (5 bases). V gave up 1 base and J gave up 6 bases, with 20 bases separating them. This CDR3 has 16 residues. Germline CDR1 is SGHKS and CDR2 is YYEKEE (reference sequence). CDR3 DNA: TGTGCCAGCAGCTTGAAGTTTTTTGGCGGACTGGGCGAGCAGTACTTC. Translated: CASSLKFFGGLGEQYF.

The chain's CDR3 is CASSSPSANTGELFF. In nucleotides, the CDR3 is TGTGCCAGCAGTTCCCCCAGTGCGAACACCGGGGAGCTGTTTTTT. V usage is TRBV6-2 or TRBV6-3 and J usage is TRBJ2-2; unclear D gene. Trimming removed 4 bases at V and 0 bases at J, with 9 bases between. Germline V lookup: CDR1 MNHEY, CDR2 SVGEGT. The CDR3 extends over 15 amino acids.

This clonotype was seen a few times. The V and J genes are TRBV20-1 and TRBJ2-7; TRBD2 aligns across 9 bases. V shed 3 bases and J 4 bases; nucleotides not matched to a gene: 7. This CDR3 is 14 amino acids long. From germline, CDR1 is DFQATT and CDR2 SNEGSKA (reference sequence). The CDR3 bases are TGCAGTGCTAGTAGGGGGACTAGCTTGTACGAGCAGTACTTC. This translates into CSASRGTSLYEQYF.

The chain joins TRBV5-1 to TRBJ1-5; TRBD1 matches at 7 bases. This CDR3 is 15 amino acids long. Germline V gives CDR1 SGHRS, CDR2 YFSETQ. Trimming at V came to 0 bases and at J to 4 bases, leaving 4 bases not matched to a gene. The CDR3 coding sequence is TGCGCCAGCAGCTTGGAAGGGGGCGGAAATCAGCCCCAGCATTTT. Amino acid sequence: CASSLEGGGNQPQHF.

The J gene is TRBJ1-6, the V gene TRBV12-3 or TRBV12-4; the D gene is possibly TRBD1 (5 bases). The V end was cut by 5 bases, the J end by 9 bases, with 17 bases between. This CDR3 comprises 15 residues. The CDR3 coding sequence is TGTGCCAGCAGTGCGCACCCAGGGATCGGTTCACCCCTCCACTTT. Protein product: CASSAHPGIGSPLHF.

V is TRBV7-8 and J is TRBJ2-3; 7 bases match TRBD1. CDR3 length: 18 amino acids. Germline V gene sequence: CDR1 SGHVS, CDR2 FQNEAQ. The J segment lost 1 base and the V segment lost 6 bases, leaving 16 bases of the junction unmatched. The CDR3 region is CASSKVPGQERGTDTQYF. The CDR3 DNA is TGTGCCAGCAGTAAAGTCCCAGGACAGGAACGCGGCACAGATACGCAGTATTTT.

This clonotype was detected only a few times. The chain joins TRBV10-2 to TRBJ2-5; 7 nucleotides match TRBD1. The CDR3 runs 13 residues. CDR1 WSHSY and CDR2 SAAADI come from the germline V gene. V lost 4 bases to trimming and J lost 2 bases; unmatched junction nucleotides: 1. CDR3 bases: TGCGCCAGCAGTGGGGGACAGCAAGAGACCCAGTACTTC. Translation: CASSGGQQETQYF.

The V and J genes are TRBV7-9 and TRBJ2-1; D unclear. The CDR3 contains 15 residues. Trimming shortened V by 3 bases and J by 3 bases, and 12 bases separated the two germline ends. CDR1 is SEHNR and CDR2 is FQNEAQ in the germline V gene (reference sequence). The CDR3: CASSFGHDLYNEQFF. CDR3 DNA sequence: TGTGCCAGCAGCTTTGGGCATGACCTCTACAATGAGCAGTTCTTC.

This sequence joins TRBV29-1 and TRBJ1-2; D ambiguous. Trimming removed 2 bases from V and 5 bases from J, with 12 bases in between. This CDR3 spans 13 amino acids. The germline gives CDR1 SQVTM, CDR2 ANQGSEA. The CDR3 sequence is CSVEIRDGYGYTF. CDR3 DNA: TGCAGCGTTGAAATCCGGGATGGATATGGCTACACCTTC.

This rearrangement joins TRBV7-8 to TRBJ1-2; 7 bases agree with TRBD1. The germline V gene has CDR1 SGHVS and CDR2 FQNEAQ. V shed 4 bases and J 4 bases; nucleotides not matched to a gene: 12. The length of the CDR3 is 16 residues. The CDR3 is CASSSGGVESLYGYTF. The CDR3 DNA reads as TGTGCCAGCAGCTCAGGGGGGGTCGAAAGCCTCTATGGCTACACCTTC.

The chain links TRBV29-1 to TRBJ2-1; D is unresolved. The germline gives CDR1 SQVTM, CDR2 ANQGSEA. This CDR3 is built from 13 residues. The V gene lost 7 bases and the J gene lost 4 bases, with 14 bases spanning the gap. The CDR3 bases are TGCAGCGGACGGACGGTTTCATACAATGAGCAGTTCTTC. This gives the protein CSGRTVSYNEQFF.

This clonotype was detected many times. V is TRBV12-3 or TRBV12-4 and J is TRBJ2-3, with D unclear. V was cut by 6 bases and J by 5 bases, with 9 bases left in between. The CDR3 is 12 residues long. The CDR3 protein is CASSPSGDTQYF. CDR3 bases: TGTGCCAGCAGCCCCTCGGGAGATACGCAGTATTTT.

The rearrangement joins TRBV30 to TRBJ2-1; D remains ambiguous. The germline V and J ends were trimmed by 0 bases and 2 bases, with 5 bases remaining between them. The CDR3 runs 13 residues. Germline V lookup: CDR1 GTSNPN, CDR2 SVGIG (reference sequence). CDR3 residues: CAWSVPPYNEQFF. The CDR3 DNA reads as TGTGCCTGGAGTGTACCCCCCTACAATGAGCAGTTCTTC.

J is TRBJ2-1 and V is TRBV5-1; 8 nucleotides agree with TRBD1. The junction had 13 bases not matched to a gene; V was cut back by 4 bases and J by 1 base. Germline-derived CDR1 and CDR2 are SGHRS and YFSETQ. This CDR3 contains 18 residues. The CDR3 is CASSVGTGFTGSYNEQFF. The CDR3 coding sequence is TGCGCCAGCAGCGTCGGGACAGGTTTCACGGGGTCCTACAATGAGCAGTTCTTC.

The V and J genes are TRBV4-1 and TRBJ1-2; D is undetermined. Germline loops: CDR1 MGHRA, CDR2 YSYEKL. The CDR3 runs to 15 residues. Deletions cut 0 bases from V and 2 bases from J, with 10 bases between. CDR3 nucleotide sequence: TGCGCCAGCAGCCAAGATCGGGTAGGGAACTATGGCTACACCTTC. It is translated as CASSQDRVGNYGYTF.

This clonotype was detected a few times. The rearrangement joins TRBV20-1 to TRBJ2-7; 7 positions match TRBD1. The CDR3 runs 13 residues. The germline V gene encodes CDR1 DFQATT and CDR2 SNEGSKA (reference sequence). V was clipped by 7 bases and J by 4 bases; unmatched bases: 10. The CDR3 loop reads CSVKTGNSYEQYF. Written as DNA, the CDR3 is TGCAGTGTAAAGACAGGGAACTCGTACGAGCAGTACTTC.

The genes are TRBV12-3 or TRBV12-4 and TRBJ1-5; D gene unclear. V was trimmed by 6 bases and J by 4 bases, leaving 7 bases between them. CDR3 length: 12 residues. In DNA, the CDR3 is TGTGCCAGCAGCATAAATAATCAGCCCCAGCATTTT. As protein: CASSINNQPQHF.

There are a few counts of this clonotype. The chain carries TRBV10-3 and TRBJ2-1, with TRBD1 matching over 9 bases. J lost 7 bases, V lost 8 bases, and 12 bases had no gene match. The CDR3 is 15 residues long. The V gene's germline CDR1 is ENHRY and CDR2 SYGVKD. The CDR3 region is CAILARDREPNEQFF. In DNA form, the CDR3 reads TGTGCCATCTTAGCGAGGGACAGGGAACCAAATGAGCAGTTCTTC.

The table lists this clonotype with a few counts. The rearrangement uses TRBV6-5 and TRBJ1-3; no firm D call. The germline V gene encodes CDR1 MNHEY and CDR2 SVGAGI. The CDR3 sequence is 16 residues long. V shed 2 bases and J shed 0 bases, with 11 bases lying between them. DNA for the CDR3: TGTGCCAGCAGTTACGATCGGAAGCCCTCTGGAAACACCATATATTTT. Translated, it gives CASSYDRKPSGNTIYF.

This clonotype was seen more than once but under ten times. V is TRBV4-2 and J is TRBJ2-3; TRBD1 aligns across 7 bases. This CDR3 region has 18 residues. V lost 4 bases and J lost 1; bases outside the gene matches: 14. CDR1 LGHNA and CDR2 YNFKEQ come from the germline V gene. CDR3 sequence (DNA): TGTGCCAGCAGCCGTATTCCTCCAGGGGGATCGGGCACAGATACGCAGTATTTT. This sequence encodes CASSRIPPGGSGTDTQYF.

The V and J genes are TRBV15 and TRBJ2-5; D might be TRBD1 (5 bases). The CDR3 consists of 13 residues. CDR1 LNHNV and CDR2 YYDKDF come from the germline V gene (reference sequence). The germline V and J ends were trimmed by 2 bases and 4 bases, with 8 bases remaining between them. This CDR3 is CATSRSGLETQYF. In DNA, the CDR3 is TGTGCCACCAGCAGATCAGGGTTAGAGACCCAGTACTTC.

The gene calls are TRBV12-3 or TRBV12-4 and TRBJ2-7; unclear D gene. V was shortened by 2 bases and J by 4 bases, with 6 bases between the two germline ends. The CDR3 is made up of 12 amino acids. Written as DNA, the CDR3 is TGTGCCAGCAGTTTATCCAGATACGAGCAGTACTTC. It is translated as CASSLSRYEQYF.

This clonotype came up a few times. This sequence joins TRBV7-3 and TRBJ2-5, with D perhaps matching TRBD1 or TRBD2 (5 bases each). Looked up from germline, CDR1 is SGHTA and CDR2 is FQGTGA. This CDR3 has 15 amino acids. V was trimmed by 5 bases and J by 2 bases, leaving 15 bases between them. The CDR3 nucleotides are TGTGCCAGCAGCGAAGAACCGGGACGGCAAGAGACCCAGTACTTC. Encoded protein: CASSEEPGRQETQYF.

The chain links TRBV12-3 or TRBV12-4 to TRBJ2-1; 7 bases fit TRBD2. The CDR3 is 14 amino acids. With 6 bases clipped from V and 8 bases from J, the junction kept 10 bases outside the gene matches. CDR3 in amino acids: CASSPRLAIDEQFF. The CDR3 DNA reads as TGTGCCAGCAGCCCTCGACTAGCAATCGATGAGCAGTTCTTC.